The entry below describes one TCR beta chain. These data are taken from a study of blood T cell repertoires in COVID-19. About the research overall: The analysed material was cDNA or gDNA that came from T cells, B-cell-depleted T cells, or PBMCs.

Study processing details: Nucleated cell counts were estimated from reference gene primer amplification. Only in-frame clones appear in the TCRdb table, and some are missing; sequencing was by immunoSEQ multiplex PCR. D and trimming come from the DNA, and the V and J calls and clone size come from that table. The sample shows some 220,000 clones, roughly 80% of them seen only once. Germline V CDR1 and CDR2: MNHEY, SVGEGT. Deletions cut 5 bases from V and 8 bases from J, with 25 bases between. This CDR3 is built from 16 residues. The source material was peripheral blood. The TCR sequence derives from a woman between 65 and 79 years old with COVID-19, enrolled during active disease. This chain links TRBV6-2 or TRBV6-3 with TRBJ2-7; possible D gene TRBD1, 6 bases. The CDR3 DNA is TGTGCCAGCAGTGGGGGCTCGGGACGGACACTACGAAAGCAGTACTTC. Protein: CASSGGSGRTLRKQYF.